The rows below give T cell receptor beta chains drawn from one sample of a study of cytomegalovirus exposure and HLA in healthy donors. Method: immunoSEQ multiplex PCR; TCRdb's copy keeps in-frame clones and lacks some. The table records roughly 200,000 clones, around 78% of them present only once. Sequences were obtained from PBMCs. The receptors derive from a man aged 25 to 45 in good health and CMV-seronegative. Each CDR3 is given with its conserved first and last residue. Each record gives: J gene, V gene, clone size, D gene, CDR3 protein, CDR3 DNA. D genes are given only for firm matches. A clone size is listed for some rows: how often the clone was seen (once, few, many), or a class if it is expanded.

>TRBJ2-5|TRBV5-4|few|NA
CASSPWLAASQETQYF
TGTGCCAGCAGTCCCTGGTTAGCGGCCAGCCAAGAGACCCAGTACTTC
>TRBJ1-4|TRBV7-2|NA|TRBD1
CASNSDRDALHEKLFF
TGTGCCAGCAACTCCGACAGGGACGCACTACATGAAAAACTGTTTTTT
>TRBJ2-1|TRBV6-1|NA|NA
CASSGPLLGDNEQFF
TGTGCCAGCAGCGGCCCTCTTCTCGGAGACAATGAGCAGTTCTTC
>TRBJ2-7|TRBV13|NA|TRBD2
CASSFLLAGVYEQYF
TGTGCCAGCAGCTTTCTTCTAGCGGGAGTATACGAGCAGTACTTC
>TRBJ2-3|TRBV6-6|NA|NA
CASSYSELRNLDTQYF
TGTGCCAGCAGTTACTCGGAGTTAAGGAATTTAGATACGCAGTATTTT
>TRBJ2-5|TRBV9|NA|NA
CASSATRETQYF
TGTGCCAGCAGCGCGACTCGGGAGACCCAGTACTTC
>TRBJ1-5|TRBV25-1|NA|NA
CASSGQNGNPSNQPQHF
TGTGCCAGCAGTGGGCAGAATGGCAACCCTAGCAATCAGCCCCAGCATTTT
>TRBJ2-5|TRBV6-5|NA|NA
CASSYSYPEMEETQYF
TGTGCCAGCAGTTACTCGTACCCGGAGATGGAAGAGACCCAGTACTTC
>TRBJ2-1|TRBV9|NA|NA
CASSVDSSFSYNEQFF
TGTGCCAGCAGCGTAGATTCTAGTTTTTCCTACAATGAGCAGTTCTTC
>TRBJ2-5|TRBV19|NA|NA
CASSRGSGITEETQYF
TGTGCCAGTTCCAGAGGGTCCGGGATTACGGAAGAGACCCAGTACTTC
>TRBJ2-1|TRBV10-3|NA|TRBD2
CAIKPGLEFGQFF
TGTGCCATCAAACCGGGACTAGAATTCGGGCAGTTCTTC
>TRBJ2-7|TRBV5-1|NA|TRBD1
CASSWDRAMGEQYF
TGCGCCAGCAGCTGGGACAGGGCTATGGGTGAGCAGTACTTC
>TRBJ1-5|TRBV5-1|NA|NA
CASSLAGGDQPQHF
TGCGCCAGCAGCTTGGCTGGAGGGGATCAGCCCCAGCATTTT
>TRBJ2-2|TRBV4-1|NA|TRBD2
CASSPSRGGDTGELFF
TGCGCCAGCAGCCCTAGTCGGGGAGGGGACACCGGGGAGCTGTTTTTT
>TRBJ2-2|TRBV9|NA|NA
CASSDRARTGELFF
TGTGCCAGCAGCGACAGGGCCCGCACCGGGGAGCTGTTTTTT